The following is a T cell receptor (beta chain) sequence with its context. The table lists this clonotype with a few counts. The specificity of this receptor is unknown. Base qualities were left out, and no much larger clone turns up one base away. Receptor amplification or capture employed 5' RACE. Sequencing used an Illumina HiSeq 2500. A second PCR of roughly 7 to 11 cycles was performed with a sample-barcoded 5' primer and a J-beta primer mix. A template-switch 5' adaptor carrying 12 random nucleotides introduced a unique molecular identifier onto each TCR beta cDNA molecule. Each sample yielded at least 2.5 million CDR3-containing paired-end reads. First-strand cDNA was synthesized from all RNA with the Mint cDNA synthesis kit, primed by a TRBC-specific oligonucleotide. After uracil-DNA glycosylase treatment, a first 18-cycle PCR used universal primers M1SS and BC2_uni_R on all cDNA. The study's processing was this. For normalization, 1 million high-quality reads were randomly selected from each sample, with every read carrying a distinct molecular identifier. Instead of being binned into consensus sequences, reads with shared molecular identifiers were discarded. CDR3 identification, clonotype clustering and error correction used MiTCR with a Q25 quality threshold and the strictest error-elimination algorithm. Lower-bound total TCR beta diversity was estimated with a nonparametric unseen species model using Euler transformation. In TCRdb, the public reads were trimmed at Q25 with fastp and aligned with MiXCR, with productive beta chains retained. Each entry is one CDR3 protein sequence, shown with its most common DNA and genes. The V and J calls and clone size come from TCRdb's table, not from the authors' own analysis. In all, the sample holds some 1.5 million distinct CDR3 sequences, and about 30% of those were seen once. The ten largest clones add up to about 8% of the sample.

The source of the sample is a study of blood T cells in healthy people across ages (dated by TCRdb to the mid-2010s). In terms of the full investigation: In model experiments, template switching captured roughly one uniquely barcoded TCR beta cDNA molecule for every two T cells. Four age groups were formed from the donors: young (average approximately 15 years), middle-aged (around 39), aged (62) and long-lived (approximately 78). Two additional independent replicas of 1 million unique cDNA reads from the same blood draw were analyzed for two donors (one aged 18 to 30 and one aged 80 or older). To avoid experimental bias, donors of different ages were distributed randomly across sequencing lanes. Using deep sequencing normalized with unique cDNA molecular identifiers, the study measured how TCR beta repertoire diversity changes with age. Broader findings and caveats from the paper: Conclusive comparison of naive and antigen-experienced compartments was prevented by the profiling of bulk unsorted PBMCs. Compared with the aged group, the long-lived group had more naive CD4+ T cells, fewer expanded clones and increased TCR diversity, a pattern suggesting age selection. The CMV infection status of donors was not known, potentially confounding age-related changes in expanded clonotypes. Observed TCR beta diversity per million T cells fell roughly linearly with age, and a significant reduction was already apparent by age roughly 40. Estimates of total diversity based on one million sequenced T cells were considered lower bounds and underestimates. The percentage of naive T cells measured by flow cytometry correlated strongly with observed TCR beta diversity.

Systemically healthy Caucasian individuals from Russia, 39 in total and aged about 6 to 95 years, were included as donors. Each donor gave approximately 9.3 milliliters of peripheral blood, collected into EDTA-treated Vacutainer tubes. Ficoll-Paque density-gradient centrifugation was used to isolate PBMCs, with at least 7 million per sample. Trizol reagent was used to extract total RNA from the PBMCs, yielding at least 6 micrograms per sample. Naive CD45RAhigh/CD27high T cell percentages were measured by flow cytometry on a PBMC aliquot from every donor. What was sequenced was blood. The sequence was collected from a woman aged 25-40 years in good health.

For the CDR3, the sequence is CASSGTGARNIQYF. The nucleotide sequence is TGTGCCAGCAGTGGAACCGGGGCACGAAACATTCAGTACTTC. The V gene is TRBV6-6 and the J gene is TRBJ2-4; the D segment is perhaps TRBD1 or TRBD2, each sharing 5 matched bases. For CDR1 and CDR2, the germline V gene (reference sequence) lists MNHNY and SVGAGI. There are 14 amino acids in the CDR3, from cysteine to phenylalanine inclusive. Only CDR3 DNA is held: 42 bases, read in frame from base 1. Cut back by 5 bases and 6 bases, the V and J ends lie 14 bases apart.